This is a list of T cell receptor beta chains from one sample in a study of graft-versus-host responses after intestinal transplantation. Here immunoSEQ multiplex PCR was the method, and the copy in TCRdb shows in-frame clones only, minus some. Among nearly 15,000 clones listed, about 61% were seen once. The input for sequencing was ileum tissue, taken 524 days after transplant. The receptors were gathered from a human patient who received an intestinal transplant, so some T cells may come from the graft donor. Both conserved end residues are part of each CDR3. D genes are given only for firm matches. A row's size may be missing; if present it is once, few, many or a size class.

v_gene: TRBV30; abundance: few; len: 14; j_gene: TRBJ2-7; d_gene: TRBD2; CDR3nt: TGTGCCTGGAGTGTATGGGCTAGCGGCGGGGAGCAGTACTTC; CDR3aa: CAWSVWASGGEQYF
v_gene: TRBV21-1; abundance: few; len: 19; j_gene: TRBJ1-3; d_gene: NA; CDR3nt: TGTGCCAGCAGCAAAAAAGCCCCTTCGAGGGGACACTCTGGAAACACCATATATTTT; CDR3aa: CASSKKAPSRGHSGNTIYF
v_gene: TRBV29-1; abundance: NA; len: 12; j_gene: TRBJ1-2; d_gene: NA; CDR3nt: TGCAGCGTTGTTGAGAGGGCCGATGGCTACACCTTC; CDR3aa: CSVVERADGYTF
v_gene: TRBV15; abundance: NA; len: 16; j_gene: TRBJ2-5; d_gene: NA; CDR3nt: TGTGCCACCAGCAGCGTGGGGGCGGGACAGAGCCTCGACCAGTACTTC; CDR3aa: CATSSVGAGQSLDQYF
v_gene: TRBV14; abundance: NA; len: 13; j_gene: TRBJ2-3; d_gene: NA; CDR3nt: TGTGCCAGCAGCCAAGGCCAGTCAGATACGCAGTATTTT; CDR3aa: CASSQGQSDTQYF
v_gene: TRBV6-5; abundance: few; len: 15; j_gene: TRBJ1-5; d_gene: TRBD1; CDR3nt: TGTGCCAGCAGTCGGACAGGAGATAGCAATCAGCCCCAGCATTTT; CDR3aa: CASSRTGDSNQPQHF
v_gene: TRBV4-3; abundance: few; len: 16; j_gene: TRBJ2-6; d_gene: NA; CDR3nt: TGCGCCAGCAGCCAAGGTGTAGACTCTGGGGCCAACGTCCTGACTTTC; CDR3aa: CASSQGVDSGANVLTF
v_gene: TRBV4-2; abundance: few; len: 15; j_gene: TRBJ1-2; d_gene: NA; CDR3nt: TGTGCCAGCAGCTTGGCGGGCAGCGGATACTATGGCTACACCTTC; CDR3aa: CASSLAGSGYYGYTF
v_gene: TRBV5-1; abundance: NA; len: 14; j_gene: TRBJ1-1; d_gene: NA; CDR3nt: TGCGCCAGCAGTCCAGGGGTGGAGAACACTGAAGCTTTCTTT; CDR3aa: CASSPGVENTEAFF
v_gene: TRBV4-3; abundance: NA; len: 14; j_gene: TRBJ2-7; d_gene: NA; CDR3nt: TGCGCCAGCAGCCAAGATTCGAGGGCATACGAGCAGTACTTC; CDR3aa: CASSQDSRAYEQYF
v_gene: TRBV2; abundance: NA; len: 14; j_gene: TRBJ1-1; d_gene: NA; CDR3nt: TGTGCCAGCAGTGAACAGGGGTTGAACACTGAAGCTTTCTTT; CDR3aa: CASSEQGLNTEAFF
v_gene: TRBV13; abundance: NA; len: 12; j_gene: TRBJ2-7; d_gene: NA; CDR3nt: TGTGCCAGCAGCCCCCGTGCCTACGAGCAGTACTTC; CDR3aa: CASSPRAYEQYF
v_gene: TRBV6-4; abundance: NA; len: 18; j_gene: TRBJ2-7; d_gene: TRBD1; CDR3nt: TGTGCCAGCAGTGACCGCACCGGGACAGGGTGCGGTAACTACGAGCAGTACTTC; CDR3aa: CASSDRTGTGCGNYEQYF